This is a list of T cell receptor beta chains from one sample in a study of lymphopenia after photon versus proton radiotherapy. Profiled with immunoSEQ multiplex PCR; TCRdb holds only in-frame clones, not every one. The sample records tens of thousands of clones, around 88% being singletons. Sequenced material: peripheral blood, taken from a patient treated with proton-based radiotherapy. The receptors originated from a man older than 75 with esophageal cancer. Both conserved end residues are part of each CDR3. D genes are given only for firm matches. Size is omitted from some rows. Given values are once, few, many or a class for expanded clones.

>NA|NA|14|TRBV7-3|TRBJ2-7
CASSFSGASGEQYF
TGTGCCAGCAGCTTTAGCGGAGCGTCGGGCGAGCAGTACTTC
>NA|few|16|TRBV12-5|TRBJ2-3
CASGRYLSTGPDTQYF
TGTGCTAGTGGTCGATATCTATCTACAGGGCCGGATACGCAGTATTTT
>NA|NA|18|TRBV21-1|TRBJ2-7
CASSPGQGIPSRYYEQYF
TGTGCCAGCAGCCCGGGACAGGGGATTCCCTCAAGGTACTACGAGCAGTACTTC
>NA|NA|17|TRBV21-1|TRBJ2-5
CASTRLAGLVGQETQYF
TGTGCCAGCACCCGACTAGCGGGCCTAGTTGGGCAAGAGACCCAGTACTTC
>TRBD1|NA|15|TRBV19|TRBJ2-7
CASSRGQGVSYEQYF
TGTGCCAGTAGTAGGGGACAGGGGGTCTCCTACGAGCAGTACTTC
>TRBD1|few|14|TRBV10-2|TRBJ1-1
CASIKGQVNTEAFF
TGCGCCAGCATAAAGGGACAGGTGAACACTGAAGCTTTCTTT
>TRBD2|NA|14|TRBV29-1|TRBJ2-2
CSVDSLAGTGELFF
TGCAGCGTTGATTCCCTAGCGGGAACCGGGGAGCTGTTTTTT
>NA|NA|16|TRBV5-1|TRBJ1-1
CASSPRSWDMNTEAFF
TGCGCCAGCAGCCCCCGATCGTGGGACATGAACACTGAAGCTTTCTTT
>NA|NA|13|TRBV27|TRBJ2-5
CASSFMDQETQYF
TGTGCCAGCAGTTTCATGGATCAAGAGACCCAGTACTTC
>TRBD1|NA|15|TRBV7-2|TRBJ2-7
CASSVDREQVYEQYF
TGTGCCAGCAGCGTGGACAGGGAGCAAGTCTACGAGCAGTACTTC
>TRBD1|NA|16|TRBV11-2|TRBJ2-3
CASSLDPRGRRDTQYF
TGTGCCAGCAGCTTAGATCCAAGGGGGCGCAGAGATACGCAGTATTTT
>TRBD2|few|14|TRBV6-1|TRBJ2-5
CASSSGTAKETQYF
TGTGCCAGCAGTAGCGGGACTGCCAAAGAGACCCAGTACTTC
>NA|NA|17|TRBV11-2|TRBJ2-3
CASSRWVSGVSTDTQYF
TGTGCCAGCAGCCGCTGGGTTAGCGGCGTTAGCACAGATACGCAGTATTTT
>TRBD1|NA|15|TRBV9|TRBJ2-2
CASSPWDRATGELFF
TGTGCCAGCAGCCCTTGGGACAGGGCCACCGGGGAGCTGTTTTTT
>NA|NA|19|TRBV14|TRBJ2-6
CASSQDLRTALSGANVLTF
TGTGCCAGCAGCCAAGACTTGAGGACGGCCTTATCTGGGGCCAACGTCCTGACTTTC
>NA|NA|14|TRBV5-5|TRBJ1-2
CASSLGLDLYGYTF
TGTGCCAGCAGTTTGGGTCTTGACTTATATGGCTACACCTTC
>NA|NA|19|TRBV21-1|TRBJ2-7
CASSKWTWTSGTASYEQYF
TGTGCCAGCAGCAAATGGACGTGGACTAGCGGGACGGCCTCCTACGAGCAGTACTTC
>TRBD1|NA|13|TRBV6-6|TRBJ2-7
CVSRGTGLYEQYF
TGTGTCTCCCGCGGGACAGGCCTCTACGAGCAGTACTTC
>NA|NA|18|TRBV9|TRBJ1-5
CASSVYDPGRFRNQPQHF
TGTGCCAGCAGCGTATATGACCCGGGGAGGTTTCGCAATCAGCCCCAGCATTTT
>NA|NA|16|TRBV12-2|TRBJ1-4
CASRFSSGTRGEKLFF
TGTGCAAGTCGCTTCTCGAGTGGGACTAGGGGGGAAAAACTGTTTTTT
>NA|NA|14|TRBV18|TRBJ1-3
CASSPTYSGNTIYF
TGTGCCAGCTCACCGACATACTCTGGAAACACCATATATTTT
>TRBD2|NA|15|TRBV5-1|TRBJ2-3
CASNGGGAPTDTQYF
TGCGCCAGCAATGGCGGGGGGGCCCCCACAGATACGCAGTATTTT
>NA|NA|14|TRBV27|TRBJ2-7
CASSPTQPAFEQYF
TGTGCCAGCAGTCCAACCCAGCCTGCCTTCGAGCAGTACTTC
>NA|NA|14|TRBV6-1|TRBJ2-2
CASSEGRDTGELFF
TGTGCCAGCAGTGAGGGCAGGGACACCGGGGAGCTGTTTTTT
>NA|NA|14|TRBV19|TRBJ2-4
CASSIQIAKNIQYF
TGTGCCAGTAGTATCCAAATAGCCAAAAACATTCAGTACTTC
>NA|NA|16|TRBV19|TRBJ1-1
CASSISLVSLNTEAFF
TGTGCCAGTAGTATAAGTTTGGTCAGTCTGAACACTGAAGCTTTCTTT
>NA|NA|13|TRBV6-6|TRBJ2-7
CASSSGRFYEQYF
TGTGCCAGCAGTTCAGGACGGTTTTACGAGCAGTACTTC
>NA|few|13|TRBV27|TRBJ1-2
CASSLSRYYGYTF
TGTGCCAGCAGCTTAAGCCGGTACTATGGCTACACCTTC
>NA|NA|15|TRBV5-1|TRBJ2-7
CASSLDGRLSYEQYF
TGCGCCAGCAGCTTGGATGGCAGACTCTCCTACGAGCAGTACTTC
>NA|once|12|TRBV7-9|TRBJ2-1
CASSPRGRGQFF
TGTGCCAGCAGCCCCCGGGGACGAGGGCAGTTCTTC
>NA|NA|16|TRBV18|TRBJ1-3
CASSPRVAGSGNTIYF
TGTGCCAGCTCACCACGAGTCGCAGGGTCTGGAAACACCATATATTTT
>TRBD1|NA|13|TRBV7-2|TRBJ1-1
CASSLTGATEAFF
TGTGCCAGCAGCTTAACAGGGGCCACTGAAGCTTTCTTT
>TRBD1|NA|13|TRBV5-1|TRBJ2-2
CASRETGTGELFF
TGCGCCAGCAGAGAGACAGGGACCGGGGAGCTGTTTTTT
>NA|NA|12|TRBV13|TRBJ2-3
CASSLGTHTQYF
TGTGCCAGCAGCTTAGGCACACATACGCAGTATTTT
>TRBD2|NA|16|TRBV11-3|TRBJ2-7
CASSLVGLAGSYEQYF
TGTGCCAGCAGCTTAGTTGGACTAGCGGGTTCCTACGAGCAGTACTTC
>NA|NA|15|TRBV19|TRBJ1-2
CASSTLSTPDYGYTF
TGTGCCAGTAGTACCCTATCGACACCCGACTATGGCTACACCTTC
>NA|NA|14|TRBV6-5|TRBJ2-7
CASRHRGQAYEQYF
TGTGCCAGCAGGCACCGGGGGCAGGCCTACGAGCAGTACTTC
>TRBD2|NA|14|TRBV19|TRBJ2-1
CASSIRGGYNEQFF
TGTGCCAGTAGTATTCGCGGGGGATACAATGAGCAGTTCTTC
>TRBD1|NA|15|TRBV10-3|TRBJ1-5
CAISGGQSINQPQHF
TGTGCCATCAGTGGGGGACAGTCGATCAATCAGCCCCAGCATTTT
>TRBD1|NA|19|TRBV7-2|TRBJ1-3
CASSPRSGTGALSGNTIYF
TGTGCCAGCAGCCCCCGGTCCGGGACAGGGGCTCTCTCTGGAAACACCATATATTTT
>TRBD2|NA|13|TRBV10-2|TRBJ2-1
CASLLAGNYEQFF
TGCGCCAGCCTACTAGCGGGAAATTATGAGCAGTTCTTC
>TRBD1|NA|14|TRBV5-1|TRBJ1-2
CASSSTGGVYGYTF
TGCGCCAGCAGCTCTACAGGGGGCGTTTATGGCTACACCTTC
>NA|once|13|TRBV29-1|TRBJ1-4
CSVEDPSNEKLFF
TGCAGCGTTGAAGATCCGAGTAATGAAAAACTGTTTTTT
>TRBD1|NA|12|TRBV29-1|TRBJ2-5
CSADRGLETQYF
TGCAGCGCCGACAGGGGGTTGGAGACCCAGTACTTC
>TRBD1|NA|14|TRBV6-5|TRBJ2-7
CASSRQGNKYEQYF
TGTGCCAGCAGTAGACAGGGGAATAAGTACGAGCAGTACTTC
>TRBD1|NA|15|TRBV19|TRBJ1-2
CATRGQGVLDYGYTF
TGTGCCACTAGGGGACAGGGGGTTTTGGACTATGGCTACACCTTC
>NA|NA|13|TRBV6-6|TRBJ2-3
CASSYPGTDTQYF
TGTGCCAGCAGTTACCCGGGCACAGATACGCAGTATTTT